This entry is about one T cell receptor (beta chain). Its specificity is not known. The method was immunoSEQ multiplex PCR; TCRdb's version includes in-frame clones alone and lacks a portion of them. The repertoire consists of some 350,000 clones, with roughly 70% occurring once and the leading ten covering about a tenth. This sample was included in a study of shared clonotypes between healthy human individuals. Study in general: Those who served as donors were a couple of women and a few men between the ages of 18 and 49. Whole-study findings and limits: Of the naive CD4 clonotypes, approximately 5% were shared across a few donors.

Germline V CDR1 and CDR2: SGHTA, FQGNSA. This CDR3 region has 14 residues. The junction had 5 bases not matched to a gene; V was cut back by 6 bases and J by 7 bases. Sequencing was carried out using memory CD4+ T cells sorted from blood. Noted subset: CD45RA-negative fraction. The rearrangement joins TRBV7-2 to TRBJ2-1; the match to TRBD2 covers 11 bases. The clonotype was recovered from a man between 25 and 39 years old in good health. CDR3 sequence (DNA): TGTGCCAGCAGTCATAGCGGGAGGGCAAATGAGCAGTTCTTC. Amino acids: CASSHSGRANEQFF.